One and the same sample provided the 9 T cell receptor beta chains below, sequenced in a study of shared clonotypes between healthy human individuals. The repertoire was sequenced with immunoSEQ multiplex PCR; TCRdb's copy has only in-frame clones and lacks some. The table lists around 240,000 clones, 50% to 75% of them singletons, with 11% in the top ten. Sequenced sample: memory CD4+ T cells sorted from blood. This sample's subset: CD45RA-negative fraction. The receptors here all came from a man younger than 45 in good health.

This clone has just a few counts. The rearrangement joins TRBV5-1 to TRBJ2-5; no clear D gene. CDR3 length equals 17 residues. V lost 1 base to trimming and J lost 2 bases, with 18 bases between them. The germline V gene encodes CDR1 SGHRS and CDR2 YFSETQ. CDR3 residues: CASSLLNSYPVQETQYF. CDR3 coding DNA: TGCGCCAGCAGCTTGTTAAACTCATACCCAGTGCAAGAGACCCAGTACTTC.

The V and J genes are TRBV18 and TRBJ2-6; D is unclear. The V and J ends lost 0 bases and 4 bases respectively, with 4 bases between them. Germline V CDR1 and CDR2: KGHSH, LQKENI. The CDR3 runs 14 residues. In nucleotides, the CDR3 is TGTGCCAGCTCACCACCGTACGGGGCCAACGTCCTGACTTTC. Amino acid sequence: CASSPPYGANVLTF. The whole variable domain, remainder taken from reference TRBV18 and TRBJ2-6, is NAGVMQNPRHLVRRRGQEARLRCSPMKGHSHVYWYRQLPEEGLKFMVYLQKENIIDESGMPKERFSAEFPKEGPSILRIQQVVRGDSAAYFCASSPPYGANVLTFGAGSRLTVL.

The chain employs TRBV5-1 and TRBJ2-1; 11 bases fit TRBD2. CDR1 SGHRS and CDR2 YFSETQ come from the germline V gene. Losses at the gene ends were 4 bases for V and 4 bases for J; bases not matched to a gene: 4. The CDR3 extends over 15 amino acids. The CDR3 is CASSVTSGTYNEQFF. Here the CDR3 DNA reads TGCGCCAGCAGCGTGACTAGCGGGACTTACAATGAGCAGTTCTTC.

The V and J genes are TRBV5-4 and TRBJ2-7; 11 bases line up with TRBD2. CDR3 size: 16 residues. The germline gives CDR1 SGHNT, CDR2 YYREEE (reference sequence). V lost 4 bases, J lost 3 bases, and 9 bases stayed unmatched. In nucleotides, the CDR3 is TGTGCCAGCAGCACTCGGACTAGCGGGCGCGACTACGAGCAGTACTTC. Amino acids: CASSTRTSGRDYEQYF.

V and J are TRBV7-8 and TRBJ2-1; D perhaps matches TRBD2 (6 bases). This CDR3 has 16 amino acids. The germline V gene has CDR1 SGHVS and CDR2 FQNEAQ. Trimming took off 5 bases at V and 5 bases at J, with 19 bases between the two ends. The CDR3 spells CASSNGTGLANNEQFF. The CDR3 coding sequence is TGTGCCAGCAGCAATGGCACGGGACTGGCCAACAATGAGCAGTTCTTC.

The CDR3 sequence is CAISYDSPGNEQFF. CDR3 DNA sequence: TGTGCCATCAGCTATGACAGCCCTGGGAATGAGCAGTTCTTC. The chain couples TRBV10-3 to TRBJ2-1; perhaps TRBD1 as D (5 bases). The CDR3 is 14 amino acids. Trimming took off 6 bases at V and 7 bases at J, with 16 bases between the two ends. The germline gives CDR1 ENHRY, CDR2 SYGVKD.

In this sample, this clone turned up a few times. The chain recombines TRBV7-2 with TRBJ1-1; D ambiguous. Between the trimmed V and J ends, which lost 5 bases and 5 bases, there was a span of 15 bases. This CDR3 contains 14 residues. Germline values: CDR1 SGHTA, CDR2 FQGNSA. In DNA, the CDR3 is TGTGCCAGCAGCCCACAGATCATGAGGACTGAAGCTTTCTTT. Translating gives CASSPQIMRTEAFF.

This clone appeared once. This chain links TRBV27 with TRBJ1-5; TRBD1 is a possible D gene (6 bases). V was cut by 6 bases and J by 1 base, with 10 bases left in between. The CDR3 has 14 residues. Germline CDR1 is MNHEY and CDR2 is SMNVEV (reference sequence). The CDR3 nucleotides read TGTGCCAGCAGACCAGACAGGAGCAATCAGCCCCAGCATTTT. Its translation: CASRPDRSNQPQHF.

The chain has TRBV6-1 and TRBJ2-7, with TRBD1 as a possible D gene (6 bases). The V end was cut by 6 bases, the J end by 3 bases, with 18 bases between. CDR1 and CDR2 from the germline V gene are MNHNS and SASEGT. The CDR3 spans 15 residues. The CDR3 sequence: CASRPRDNPYYEQYF. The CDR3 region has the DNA TGTGCCAGCAGACCCCGGGACAATCCCTACTACGAGCAGTACTTC.